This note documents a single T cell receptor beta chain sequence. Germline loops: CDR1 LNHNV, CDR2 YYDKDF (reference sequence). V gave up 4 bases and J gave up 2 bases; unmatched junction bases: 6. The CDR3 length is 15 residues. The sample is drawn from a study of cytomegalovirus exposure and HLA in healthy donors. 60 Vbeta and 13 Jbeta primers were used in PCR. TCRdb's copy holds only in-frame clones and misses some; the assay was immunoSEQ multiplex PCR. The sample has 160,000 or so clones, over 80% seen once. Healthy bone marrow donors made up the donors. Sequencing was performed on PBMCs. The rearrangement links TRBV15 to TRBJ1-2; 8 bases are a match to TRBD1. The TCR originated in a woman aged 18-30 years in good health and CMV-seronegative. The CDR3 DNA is TGTGCCACCAGCAATCTTAGGACAGGGAACTATGGCTACACCTTC. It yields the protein CATSNLRTGNYGYTF.